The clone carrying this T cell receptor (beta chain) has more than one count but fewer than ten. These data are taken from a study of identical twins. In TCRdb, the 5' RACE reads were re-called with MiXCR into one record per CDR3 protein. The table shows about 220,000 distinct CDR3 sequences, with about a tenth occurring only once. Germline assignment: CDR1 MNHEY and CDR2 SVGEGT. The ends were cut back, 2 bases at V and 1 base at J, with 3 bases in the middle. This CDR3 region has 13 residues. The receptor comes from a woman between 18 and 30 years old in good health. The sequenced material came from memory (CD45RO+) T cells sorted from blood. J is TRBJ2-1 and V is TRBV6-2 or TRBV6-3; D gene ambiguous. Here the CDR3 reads CASSYQSYNEQFF. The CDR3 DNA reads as TGTGCCAGCAGTTACCAGTCCTACAATGAGCAGTTCTTC.